This TCR beta chain was identified in a study of T-cell reconstitution after alpha-beta-depleted transplantation in children. The sample holds a few counts of this clonotype. Its target is unknown. General study points: Newly generated T cells supplied most T-cell counts and diversity one year post-transplant. Recipient T cells and thymic progenitors that survived gave rise to the high TCRbeta diversity observed at day 60 in some patients. Reportedly, roughly two months post-transplant, alpha-beta T cells arose from several hundred expanded graft clones.

The CDR3 extends over 18 amino acids. Germline V gene sequence: CDR1 LGHNA, CDR2 YNFKEQ. The junction had 12 bases not matched to a gene; V was cut back by 0 bases and J by 5 bases. Library preparation (for TCRbeta) was performed with unique molecular identifiers. In TCRdb, the PCR reads were re-called with MiXCR into one record per CDR3 protein. This table holds 60,000 to 85,000 distinct CDR3 sequences, over 15% found once. The V call is TRBV4-2, the J call TRBJ2-5; 10 bases are a match to TRBD2. This receptor was taken from a male patient under 10 years old who had a stem cell transplant for acute lymphoblastic leukemia, so the T cells may come from the graft donor. The material was PBMCs, mostly from graft donor cells, obtained 360 days after TCRalphabeta/CD19-depleted stem cell transplant. The CDR3 protein is CASSQDRILAGANETQYF. The CDR3 DNA reads as TGTGCCAGCAGCCAAGATCGGATTCTAGCGGGAGCCAACGAGACCCAGTACTTC.